The text below deals with one T cell receptor beta chain. Its specificity is unknown. This specimen belongs to a study of T cell responses to AZD1222 COVID-19 vaccine. General observations from the study: Sampled repertoires all dated from after the peak T cell response. Females made up more of the donors, who were largely white British, and clonal diversity may have come out too low.

The CDR3 is made up of 14 amino acids. V was pared by 0 bases and J by 4 bases, with 9 bases between. Germline CDR1 reads KGHSH; CDR2 reads LQKENI. Using immunoSEQ multiplex PCR, the repertoire was profiled, and TCRdb retains in-frame clones only, with some absent. The sample consists of 150,000 to 200,000 clones, 85% to 90% of them appearing once. The chain recombines TRBV18 with TRBJ2-5, with D maybe TRBD1 (5 bases). The sample here was peripheral blood, taken 28 days after the second AZD1222 dose. This receptor was obtained from an adult who received the AZD1222 COVID-19 vaccine. In DNA, the CDR3 is TGTGCCAGCTCACCACCGGGGCAGCGAGAGACCCAGTACTTC. This gives the protein CASSPPGQRETQYF.